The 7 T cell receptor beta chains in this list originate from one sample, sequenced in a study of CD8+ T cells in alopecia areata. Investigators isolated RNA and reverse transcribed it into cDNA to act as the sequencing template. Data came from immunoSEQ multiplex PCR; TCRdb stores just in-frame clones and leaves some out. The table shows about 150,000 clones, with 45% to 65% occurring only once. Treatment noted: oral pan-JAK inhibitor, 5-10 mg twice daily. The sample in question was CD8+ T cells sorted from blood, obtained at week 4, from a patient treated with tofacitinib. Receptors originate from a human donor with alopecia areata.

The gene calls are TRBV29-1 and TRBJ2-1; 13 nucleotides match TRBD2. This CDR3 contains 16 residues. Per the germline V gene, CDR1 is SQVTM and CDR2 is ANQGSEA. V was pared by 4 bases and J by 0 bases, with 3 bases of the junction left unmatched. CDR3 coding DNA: TGCAGCGTTGGGGGACTAGCGGGAAGCTCCTACAATGAGCAGTTCTTC. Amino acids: CSVGGLAGSSYNEQFF.

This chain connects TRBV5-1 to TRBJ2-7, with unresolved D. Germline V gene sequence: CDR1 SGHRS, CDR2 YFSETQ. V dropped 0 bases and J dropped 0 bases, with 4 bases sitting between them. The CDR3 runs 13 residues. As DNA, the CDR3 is TGCGCCAGCAGCTTGGCAAGCTCCTACGAGCAGTACTTC. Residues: CASSLASSYEQYF.

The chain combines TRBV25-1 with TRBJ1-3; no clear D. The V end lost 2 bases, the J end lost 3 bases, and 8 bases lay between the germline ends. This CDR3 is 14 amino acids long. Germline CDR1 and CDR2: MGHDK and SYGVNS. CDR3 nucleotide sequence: TGTGCCAGCAGTGAAACGGCCCGTGGAAACACCATATATTTT. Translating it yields CASSETARGNTIYF.

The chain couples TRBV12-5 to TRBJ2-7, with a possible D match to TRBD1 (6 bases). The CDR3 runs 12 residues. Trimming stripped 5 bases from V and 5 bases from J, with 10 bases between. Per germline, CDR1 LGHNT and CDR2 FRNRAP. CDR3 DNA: TGTGCTAGTGGTCACGGGACAAACGAGCAGTACTTC. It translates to CASGHGTNEQYF.

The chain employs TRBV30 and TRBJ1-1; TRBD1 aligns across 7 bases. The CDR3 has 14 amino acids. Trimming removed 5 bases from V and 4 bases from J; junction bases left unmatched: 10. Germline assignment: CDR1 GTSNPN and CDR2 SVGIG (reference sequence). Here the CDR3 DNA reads TGTGCCTGGGCCCGAGAACAGGGGACCACTGAAGCTTTCTTT. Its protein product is CAWAREQGTTEAFF.

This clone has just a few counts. The CDR3 DNA sequence: TGTGCCAGCAGTGGCCAGGTAGCGGGGGATTACTACGAGCAGTACTTC. This sequence encodes CASSGQVAGDYYEQYF. This chain uses TRBV27 with TRBJ2-7; 9 bases are shared with TRBD2. J was trimmed by 3 bases and V by 5 bases; bases with no gene match: 11. CDR3 length: 16 amino acids. The germline V gene has CDR1 MNHEY and CDR2 SMNVEV (reference sequence).

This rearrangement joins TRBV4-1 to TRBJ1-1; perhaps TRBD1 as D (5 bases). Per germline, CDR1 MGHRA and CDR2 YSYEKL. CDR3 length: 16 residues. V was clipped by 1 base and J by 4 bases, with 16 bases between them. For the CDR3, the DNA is TGCGCCAGCAGCCAAGTTTCCAATACAGGCCGCACTGAAGCTTTCTTT. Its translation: CASSQVSNTGRTEAFF.